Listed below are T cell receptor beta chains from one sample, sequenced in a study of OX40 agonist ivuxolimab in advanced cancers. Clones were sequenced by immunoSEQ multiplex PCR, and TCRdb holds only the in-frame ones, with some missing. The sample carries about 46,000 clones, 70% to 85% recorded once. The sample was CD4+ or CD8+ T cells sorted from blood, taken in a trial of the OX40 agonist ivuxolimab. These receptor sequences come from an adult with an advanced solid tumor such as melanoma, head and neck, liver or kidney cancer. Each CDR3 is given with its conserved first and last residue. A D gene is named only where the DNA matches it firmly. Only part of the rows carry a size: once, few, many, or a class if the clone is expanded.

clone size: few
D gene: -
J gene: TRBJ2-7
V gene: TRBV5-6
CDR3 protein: CASSLVAGSSYEQYF
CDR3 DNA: TGTGCCAGCAGCTTGGTCGCGGGGAGCTCCTACGAGCAGTACTTC

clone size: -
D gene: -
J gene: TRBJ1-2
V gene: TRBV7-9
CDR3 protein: CASSSTDTGNYGYTF
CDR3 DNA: TGTGCCAGCAGCTCGACGGATACGGGGAACTATGGCTACACCTTC

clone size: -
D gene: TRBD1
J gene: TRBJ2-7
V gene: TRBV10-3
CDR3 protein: CAISRGQDYEQYF
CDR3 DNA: TGTGCCATCAGTAGGGGACAGGACTACGAGCAGTACTTC

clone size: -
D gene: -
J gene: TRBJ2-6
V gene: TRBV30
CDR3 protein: CAWDLAAGANVLTF
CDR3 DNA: TGTGCCTGGGATCTGGCCGCTGGGGCCAACGTCCTGACTTTC

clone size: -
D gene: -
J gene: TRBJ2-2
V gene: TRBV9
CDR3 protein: CASSVATRFTGELFF
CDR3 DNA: TGTGCCAGCAGCGTAGCCACTCGCTTCACCGGGGAGCTGTTTTTT

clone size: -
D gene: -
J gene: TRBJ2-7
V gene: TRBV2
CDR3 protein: CASSLQYEQYF
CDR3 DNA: TGTGCCAGCAGCCTGCAGTACGAGCAGTACTTC

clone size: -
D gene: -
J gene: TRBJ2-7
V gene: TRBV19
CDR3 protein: CASTGTNSYEQYF
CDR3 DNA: TGTGCCTCGACGGGCACTAATTCCTACGAGCAGTACTTC

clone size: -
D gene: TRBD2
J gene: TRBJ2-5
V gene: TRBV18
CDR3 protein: CASSRRTSGGTQETQYF
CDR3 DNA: TGTGCCAGCTCCCGCCGGACTAGCGGGGGGACTCAAGAGACCCAGTACTTC

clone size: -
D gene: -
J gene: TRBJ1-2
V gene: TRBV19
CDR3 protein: CASSIDDSGRAYGYTF
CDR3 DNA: TGTGCCAGTAGTATAGATGACTCAGGGAGAGCATATGGCTACACCTTC

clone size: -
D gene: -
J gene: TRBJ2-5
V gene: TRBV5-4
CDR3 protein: CASSQESTETQYF
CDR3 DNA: TGTGCCAGCAGCCAAGAAAGTACGGAGACCCAGTACTTC

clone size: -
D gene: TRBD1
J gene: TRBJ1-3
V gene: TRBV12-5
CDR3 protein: CASGLSNRGVRYSGNTIYF
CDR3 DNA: TGTGCTAGTGGTTTAAGTAACAGGGGTGTTCGGTACTCTGGAAACACCATATATTTT

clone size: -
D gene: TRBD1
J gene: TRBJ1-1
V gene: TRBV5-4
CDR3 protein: CASSLVPRGPTEAFF
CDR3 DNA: TGTGCCAGCAGCTTGGTGCCCAGGGGGCCTACTGAAGCTTTCTTT

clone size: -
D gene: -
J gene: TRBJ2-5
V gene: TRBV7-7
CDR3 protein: CASSLGRTVRGETQYF
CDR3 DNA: TGTGCCAGCAGCTTAGGACGGACAGTTCGCGGAGAGACCCAGTACTTC

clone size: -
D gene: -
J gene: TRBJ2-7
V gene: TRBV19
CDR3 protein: CASSRLSGSSTPYEQYF
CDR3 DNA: TGTGCCAGTAGTAGACTCTCCGGGTCCTCGACTCCCTACGAGCAGTACTTC

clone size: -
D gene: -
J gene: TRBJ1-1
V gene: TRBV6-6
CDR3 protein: CASSYSWMNTEAFF
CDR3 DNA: TGTGCCAGCAGTTACTCCTGGATGAACACTGAAGCTTTCTTT

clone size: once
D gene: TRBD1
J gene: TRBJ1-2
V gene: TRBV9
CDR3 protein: CASSVAGQGGYGYTF
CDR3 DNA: TGTGCCAGCAGCGTAGCGGGACAGGGGGGCTATGGCTACACCTTC

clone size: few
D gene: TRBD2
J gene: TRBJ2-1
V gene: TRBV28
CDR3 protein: CASSFLGTSGGNEQFF
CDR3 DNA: TGTGCCAGCAGTTTCCTTGGGACTAGCGGGGGTAATGAGCAGTTCTTC

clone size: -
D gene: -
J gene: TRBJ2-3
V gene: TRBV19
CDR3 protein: CASSIDTDTQYF
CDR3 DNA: TGTGCCAGTAGTATAGACACTGATACGCAGTATTTT

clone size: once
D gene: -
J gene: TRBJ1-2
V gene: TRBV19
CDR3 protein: CASSISGITNYGYTF
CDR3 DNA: TGTGCCAGTAGTATTTCGGGGATTACTAACTATGGCTACACCTTC

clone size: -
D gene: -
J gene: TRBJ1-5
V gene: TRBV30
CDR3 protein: CAWSTSGDQPQHF
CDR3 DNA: TGTGCCTGGAGTACCTCGGGGGACCAGCCCCAGCATTTT

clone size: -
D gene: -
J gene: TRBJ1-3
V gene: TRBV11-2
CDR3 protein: CASSLVGAASGNTIYF
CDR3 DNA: TGTGCCAGCAGCTTAGTGGGGGCAGCATCTGGAAACACCATATATTTT

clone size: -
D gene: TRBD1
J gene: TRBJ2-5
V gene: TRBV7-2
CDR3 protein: CASSKEGQKETQYF
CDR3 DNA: TGTGCCAGCAGCAAAGAGGGACAGAAAGAGACCCAGTACTTC

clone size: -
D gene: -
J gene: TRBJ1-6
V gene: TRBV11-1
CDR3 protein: CASRATNSPLHF
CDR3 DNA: TGTGCCAGCAGAGCCACAAATTCACCCCTCCACTTT

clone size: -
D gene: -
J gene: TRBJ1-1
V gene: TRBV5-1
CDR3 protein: CASSLEVQANTEAFF
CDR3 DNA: TGCGCCAGCAGCTTGGAGGTCCAAGCGAACACTGAAGCTTTCTTT

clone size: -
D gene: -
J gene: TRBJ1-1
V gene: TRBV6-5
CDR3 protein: CARTGQNTEAFF
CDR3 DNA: TGTGCCAGGACGGGACAGAACACTGAAGCTTTCTTT

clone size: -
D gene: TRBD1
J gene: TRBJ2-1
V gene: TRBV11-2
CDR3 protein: CASSFRTGKIRGNEQFF
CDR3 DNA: TGTGCCAGCAGCTTCAGGACAGGGAAGATCAGGGGAAATGAGCAGTTCTTC

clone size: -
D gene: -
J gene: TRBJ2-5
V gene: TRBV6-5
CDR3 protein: CASSGGYQETQYF
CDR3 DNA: TGTGCCAGCAGTGGGGGGTACCAAGAGACCCAGTACTTC

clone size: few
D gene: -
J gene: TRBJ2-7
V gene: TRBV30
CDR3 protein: CAWSLGLGQTYEQYF
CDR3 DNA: TGTGCCTGGAGTCTAGGGCTTGGACAGACCTACGAGCAGTACTTC

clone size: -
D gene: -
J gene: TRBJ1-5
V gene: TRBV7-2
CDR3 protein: CASSLKAGEGQPQHF
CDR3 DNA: TGTGCCAGCAGTCTAAAGGCGGGGGAAGGTCAGCCCCAGCATTTT

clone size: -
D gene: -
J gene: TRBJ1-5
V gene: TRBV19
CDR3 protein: CASSGGYPNQPQHF
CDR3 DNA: TGTGCCAGTAGCGGGGGTTACCCCAATCAGCCCCAGCATTTT

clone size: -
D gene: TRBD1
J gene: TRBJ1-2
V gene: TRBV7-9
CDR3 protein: CASSNMGQTTNYGYTF
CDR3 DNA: TGTGCCAGCAGCAATATGGGACAGACAACTAACTATGGCTACACCTTC

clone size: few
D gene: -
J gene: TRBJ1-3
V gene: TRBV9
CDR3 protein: CASSPDPRGAGNTIYF
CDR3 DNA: TGTGCCAGCAGCCCGGACCCGAGGGGGGCGGGAAACACCATATATTTT

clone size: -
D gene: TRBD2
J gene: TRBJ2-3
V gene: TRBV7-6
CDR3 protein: CASSLTSGGTDTQYF
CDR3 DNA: TGTGCCAGCAGTTTGACTAGCGGGGGAACAGATACGCAGTATTTT

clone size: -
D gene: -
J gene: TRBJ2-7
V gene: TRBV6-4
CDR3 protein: CASSIKGGWSSYEQYF
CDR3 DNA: TGTGCCAGCAGTATCAAAGGGGGGTGGAGCTCCTACGAGCAGTACTTC

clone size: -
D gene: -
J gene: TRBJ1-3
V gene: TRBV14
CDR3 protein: CASSQQASGNTIYF
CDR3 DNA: TGTGCCAGCAGCCAACAGGCTTCTGGAAACACCATATATTTT

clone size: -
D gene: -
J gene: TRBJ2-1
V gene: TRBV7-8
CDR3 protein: CATGVGGSEQFF
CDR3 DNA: TGTGCTACCGGGGTTGGGGGCAGTGAGCAGTTCTTC

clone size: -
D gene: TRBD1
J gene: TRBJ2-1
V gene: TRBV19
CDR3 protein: CASKAPRTGRNNEQFF
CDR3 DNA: TGTGCCAGTAAGGCCCCGAGGACAGGGCGGAACAATGAGCAGTTCTTC

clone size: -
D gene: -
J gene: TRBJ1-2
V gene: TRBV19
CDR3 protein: CASSFQTVQYGYTF
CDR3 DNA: TGTGCCAGTAGTTTCCAGACAGTTCAGTATGGCTACACCTTC

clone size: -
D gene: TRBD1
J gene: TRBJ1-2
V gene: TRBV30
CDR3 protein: CAWDLVEQGFYGYTF
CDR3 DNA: TGTGCCTGGGACTTAGTGGAACAGGGGTTCTATGGCTACACCTTC

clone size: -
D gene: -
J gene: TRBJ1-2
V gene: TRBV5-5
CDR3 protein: CASSFDPNYGYTF
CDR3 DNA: TGTGCCAGCAGCTTTGACCCCAACTATGGCTACACCTTC

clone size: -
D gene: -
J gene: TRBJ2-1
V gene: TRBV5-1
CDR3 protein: CASWAGGIHNEQFF
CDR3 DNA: TGCGCCAGCTGGGCTGGTGGGATACACAATGAGCAGTTCTTC

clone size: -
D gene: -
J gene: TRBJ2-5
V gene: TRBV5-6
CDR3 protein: CASSLGSIQETQYF
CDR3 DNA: TGTGCCAGCAGCTTAGGCAGCATCCAAGAGACCCAGTACTTC

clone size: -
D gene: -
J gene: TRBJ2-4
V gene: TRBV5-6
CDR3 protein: CASSIDGPAKNIQYF
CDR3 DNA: TGTGCCAGCAGCATAGACGGACCAGCCAAAAACATTCAGTACTTC

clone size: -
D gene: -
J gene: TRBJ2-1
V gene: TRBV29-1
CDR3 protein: CSVFPSSYNEQFF
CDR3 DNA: TGCAGCGTTTTTCCGAGCTCCTACAATGAGCAGTTCTTC

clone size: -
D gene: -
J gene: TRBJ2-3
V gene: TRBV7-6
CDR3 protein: CASSLRGANTDTQYF
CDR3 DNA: TGTGCCAGCAGCTTAAGGGGGGCTAACACAGATACGCAGTATTTT

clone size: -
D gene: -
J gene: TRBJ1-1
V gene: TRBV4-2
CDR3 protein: CASSPRGVGNTEAFF
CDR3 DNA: TGTGCCAGCAGCCCGCGGGGGGTCGGTAACACTGAAGCTTTCTTT

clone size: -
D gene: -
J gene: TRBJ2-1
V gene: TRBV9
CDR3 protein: CASSVAGTGNEQFF
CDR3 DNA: TGTGCCAGCAGCGTAGCGGGAACGGGGAATGAGCAGTTCTTC

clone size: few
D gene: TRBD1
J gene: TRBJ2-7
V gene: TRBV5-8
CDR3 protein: CASSSRGQASYEQYF
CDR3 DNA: TGTGCCAGCAGCTCCCGGGGACAGGCCTCCTACGAGCAGTACTTC

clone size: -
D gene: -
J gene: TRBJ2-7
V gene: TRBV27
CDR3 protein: CVSSRLGGAESYEQYF
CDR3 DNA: TGTGTCAGCAGTCGCCTAGGCGGGGCGGAATCCTACGAGCAGTACTTC

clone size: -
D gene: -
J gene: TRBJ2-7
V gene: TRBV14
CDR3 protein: CASSQYRATAEQYF
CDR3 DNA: TGTGCCAGCAGCCAATACCGGGCGACGGCCGAGCAGTACTTC